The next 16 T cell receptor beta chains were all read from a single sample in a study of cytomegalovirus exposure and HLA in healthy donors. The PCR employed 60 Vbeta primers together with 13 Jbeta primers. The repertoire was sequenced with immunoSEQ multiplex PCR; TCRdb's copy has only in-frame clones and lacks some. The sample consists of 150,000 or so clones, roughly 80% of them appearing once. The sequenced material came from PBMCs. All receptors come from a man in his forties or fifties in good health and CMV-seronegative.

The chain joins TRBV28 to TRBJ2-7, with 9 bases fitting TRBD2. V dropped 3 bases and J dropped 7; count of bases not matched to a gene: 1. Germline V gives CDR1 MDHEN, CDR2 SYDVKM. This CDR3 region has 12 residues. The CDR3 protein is CASSLRGGEQYF. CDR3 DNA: TGTGCCAGCAGTTTGCGGGGGGGTGAGCAGTACTTC.

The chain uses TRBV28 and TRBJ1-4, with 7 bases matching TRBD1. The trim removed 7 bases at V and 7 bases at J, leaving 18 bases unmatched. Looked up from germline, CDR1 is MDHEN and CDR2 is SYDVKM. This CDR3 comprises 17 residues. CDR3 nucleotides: TGTGCCAGCACCACGGACAGGAACTACGGCGAGCTTGAAAAACTGTTTTTT. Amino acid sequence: CASTTDRNYGELEKLFF.

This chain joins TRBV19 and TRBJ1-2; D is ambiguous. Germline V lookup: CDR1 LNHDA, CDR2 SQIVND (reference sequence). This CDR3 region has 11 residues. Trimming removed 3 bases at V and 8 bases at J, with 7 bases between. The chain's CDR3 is CASSIARGYTF. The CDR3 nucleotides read TGTGCCAGTAGTATTGCCCGGGGCTACACCTTC.

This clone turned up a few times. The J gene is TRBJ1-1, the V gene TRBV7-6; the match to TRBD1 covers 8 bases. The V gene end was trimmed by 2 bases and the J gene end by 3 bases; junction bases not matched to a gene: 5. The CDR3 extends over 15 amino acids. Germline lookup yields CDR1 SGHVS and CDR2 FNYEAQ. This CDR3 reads CASSLRPQGDTEAFF. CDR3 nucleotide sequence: TGTGCCAGCAGCTTAAGACCACAGGGGGACACTGAAGCTTTCTTT.

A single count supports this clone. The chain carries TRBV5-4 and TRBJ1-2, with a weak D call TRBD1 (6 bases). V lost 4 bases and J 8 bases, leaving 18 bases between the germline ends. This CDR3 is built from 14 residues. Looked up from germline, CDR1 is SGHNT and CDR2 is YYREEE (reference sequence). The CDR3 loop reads CASSPPGTRAGYTF. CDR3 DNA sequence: TGTGCCAGCAGCCCTCCCGGGACACGGGCAGGCTACACCTTC.

The CDR3 coding sequence is TGTGCCAGCAGCGATCCGGGACAGGGGTCTTACGCAGATACGCAGTATTTT. It codes for CASSDPGQGSYADTQYF. The rearrangement links TRBV21-1 to TRBJ2-3; the table's D call TRBD1 went unverified against the DNA. TRBV21-1 is termed a pseudogene. The CDR3 runs to 17 residues.

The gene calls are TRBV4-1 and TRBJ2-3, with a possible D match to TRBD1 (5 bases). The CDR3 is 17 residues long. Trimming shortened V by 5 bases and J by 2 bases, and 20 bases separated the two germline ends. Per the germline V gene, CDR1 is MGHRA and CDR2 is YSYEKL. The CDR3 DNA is TGCGCCAGCAGCGGTCTTCTCCGACAGAAAAACACAGATACGCAGTATTTT. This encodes CASSGLLRQKNTDTQYF.

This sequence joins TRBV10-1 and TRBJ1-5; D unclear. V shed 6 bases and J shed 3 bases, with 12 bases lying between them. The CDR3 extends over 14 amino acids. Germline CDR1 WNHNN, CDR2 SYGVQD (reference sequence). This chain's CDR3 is CASSGGGVNQPQHF. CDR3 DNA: TGCGCCAGCAGCGGCGGCGGGGTCAATCAGCCCCAGCATTTT.

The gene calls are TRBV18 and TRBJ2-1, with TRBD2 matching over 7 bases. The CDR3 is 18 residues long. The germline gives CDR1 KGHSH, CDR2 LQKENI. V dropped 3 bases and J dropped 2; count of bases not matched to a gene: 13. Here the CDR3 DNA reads TGTGCCAGCTCACCTCCGGGCGGGGGACGGACTACCTACAATGAGCAGTTCTTC. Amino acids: CASSPPGGGRTTYNEQFF.

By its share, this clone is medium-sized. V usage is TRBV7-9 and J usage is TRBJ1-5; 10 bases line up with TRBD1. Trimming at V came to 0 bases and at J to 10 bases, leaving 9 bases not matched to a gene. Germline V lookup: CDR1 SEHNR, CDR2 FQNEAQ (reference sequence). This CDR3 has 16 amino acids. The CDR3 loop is CASSLAETGGLGPQHF. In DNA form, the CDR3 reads TGTGCCAGCAGCTTAGCGGAGACAGGGGGCTTAGGCCCCCAGCATTTT.

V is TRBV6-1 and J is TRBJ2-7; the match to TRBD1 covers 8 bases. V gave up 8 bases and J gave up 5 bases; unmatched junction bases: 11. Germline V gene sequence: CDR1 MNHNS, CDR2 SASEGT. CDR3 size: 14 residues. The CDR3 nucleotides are TGTGCCAGCGAGTTGGGACAGGAGGTCGACGAGCAGTACTTC. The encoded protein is CASELGQEVDEQYF.

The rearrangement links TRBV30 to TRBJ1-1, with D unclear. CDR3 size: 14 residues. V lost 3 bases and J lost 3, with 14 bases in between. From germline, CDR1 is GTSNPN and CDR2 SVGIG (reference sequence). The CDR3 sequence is CAWRRRVSDTEAFF. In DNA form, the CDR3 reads TGTGCCTGGAGGCGACGGGTGTCTGACACTGAAGCTTTCTTT.

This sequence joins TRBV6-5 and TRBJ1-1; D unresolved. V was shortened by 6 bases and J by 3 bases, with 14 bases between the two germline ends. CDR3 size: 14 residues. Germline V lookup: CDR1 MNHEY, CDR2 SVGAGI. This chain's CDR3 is CASSQRGIDTEAFF. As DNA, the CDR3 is TGTGCCAGCAGCCAGCGAGGGATCGACACTGAAGCTTTCTTT.

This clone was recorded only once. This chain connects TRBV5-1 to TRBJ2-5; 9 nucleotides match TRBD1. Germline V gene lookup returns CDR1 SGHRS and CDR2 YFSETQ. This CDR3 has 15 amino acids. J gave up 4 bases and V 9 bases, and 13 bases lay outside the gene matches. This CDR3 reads CATKDQGQGGETQYF. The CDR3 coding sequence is TGCGCCACAAAAGACCAGGGACAGGGAGGAGAGACCCAGTACTTC.

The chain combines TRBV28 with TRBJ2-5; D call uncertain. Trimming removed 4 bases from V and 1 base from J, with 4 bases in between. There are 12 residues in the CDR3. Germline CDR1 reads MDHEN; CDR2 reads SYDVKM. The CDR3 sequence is CASSWLQETQYF. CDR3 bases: TGTGCCAGCAGTTGGCTCCAAGAGACCCAGTACTTC.

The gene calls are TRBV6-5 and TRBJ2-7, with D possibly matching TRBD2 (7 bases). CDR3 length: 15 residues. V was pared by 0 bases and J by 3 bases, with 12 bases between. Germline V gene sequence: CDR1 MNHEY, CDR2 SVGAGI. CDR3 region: CASSYSRGGLYEQYF. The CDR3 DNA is TGTGCCAGCAGTTACTCGAGGGGGGGGCTCTACGAGCAGTACTTC.